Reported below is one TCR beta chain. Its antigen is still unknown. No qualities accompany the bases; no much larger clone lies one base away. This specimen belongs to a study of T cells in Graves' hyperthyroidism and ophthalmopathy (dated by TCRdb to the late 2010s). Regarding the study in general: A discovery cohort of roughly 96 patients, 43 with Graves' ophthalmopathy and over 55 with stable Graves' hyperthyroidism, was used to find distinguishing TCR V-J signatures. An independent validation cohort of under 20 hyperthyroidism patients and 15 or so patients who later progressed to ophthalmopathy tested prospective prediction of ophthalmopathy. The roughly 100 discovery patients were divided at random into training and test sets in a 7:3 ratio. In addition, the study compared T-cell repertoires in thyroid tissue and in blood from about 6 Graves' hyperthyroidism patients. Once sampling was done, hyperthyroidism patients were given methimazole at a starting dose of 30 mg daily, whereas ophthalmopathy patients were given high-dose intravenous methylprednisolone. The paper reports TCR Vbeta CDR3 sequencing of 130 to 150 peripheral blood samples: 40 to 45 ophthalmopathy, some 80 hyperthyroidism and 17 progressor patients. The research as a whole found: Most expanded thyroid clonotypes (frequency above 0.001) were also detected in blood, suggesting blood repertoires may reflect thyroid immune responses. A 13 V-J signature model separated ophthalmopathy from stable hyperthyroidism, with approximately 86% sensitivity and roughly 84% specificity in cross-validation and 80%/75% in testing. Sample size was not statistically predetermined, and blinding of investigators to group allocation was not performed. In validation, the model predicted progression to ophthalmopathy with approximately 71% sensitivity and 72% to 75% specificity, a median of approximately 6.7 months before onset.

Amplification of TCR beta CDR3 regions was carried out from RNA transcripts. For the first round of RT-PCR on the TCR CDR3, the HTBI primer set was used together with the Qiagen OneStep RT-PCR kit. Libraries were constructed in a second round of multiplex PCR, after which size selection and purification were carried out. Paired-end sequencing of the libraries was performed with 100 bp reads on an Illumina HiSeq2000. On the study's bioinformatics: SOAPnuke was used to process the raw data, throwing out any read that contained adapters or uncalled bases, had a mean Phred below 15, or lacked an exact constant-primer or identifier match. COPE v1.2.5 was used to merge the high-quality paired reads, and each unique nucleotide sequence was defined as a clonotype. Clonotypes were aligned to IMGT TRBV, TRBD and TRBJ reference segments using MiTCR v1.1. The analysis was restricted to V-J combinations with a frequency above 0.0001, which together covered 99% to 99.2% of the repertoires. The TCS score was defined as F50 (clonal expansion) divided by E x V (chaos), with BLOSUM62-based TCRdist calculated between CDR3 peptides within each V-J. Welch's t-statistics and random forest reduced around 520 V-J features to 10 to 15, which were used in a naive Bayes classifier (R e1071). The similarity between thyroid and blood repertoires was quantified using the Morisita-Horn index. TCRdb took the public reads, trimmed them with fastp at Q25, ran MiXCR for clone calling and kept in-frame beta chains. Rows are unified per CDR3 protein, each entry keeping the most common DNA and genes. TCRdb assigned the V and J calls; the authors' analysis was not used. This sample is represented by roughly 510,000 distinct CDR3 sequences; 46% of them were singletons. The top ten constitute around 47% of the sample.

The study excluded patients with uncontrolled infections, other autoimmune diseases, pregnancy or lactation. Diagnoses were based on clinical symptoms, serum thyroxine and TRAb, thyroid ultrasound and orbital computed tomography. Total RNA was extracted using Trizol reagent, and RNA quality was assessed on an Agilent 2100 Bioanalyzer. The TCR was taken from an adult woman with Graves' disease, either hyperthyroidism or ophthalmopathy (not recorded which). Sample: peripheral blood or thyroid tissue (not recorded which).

The sequenced DNA is TGTGCCAGCGCCGGGGTCGTGGAGACCCAGTACTTC. This codes for CASAGVVETQYF. The receptor chain draws on TRBV2 and TRBJ2-5; D gene: possibly TRBD2, on 5 matching bases. The CDR3 runs 12 residues from the cysteine to the phenylalanine. Only CDR3 DNA remains: 36 bases, in frame from the first base. V is cut by 8 bases and J by 5 bases, and the space between the germline ends is 12 bases. Looking up the germline V gene yields CDR1 SNHLY and CDR2 FYNNEI.